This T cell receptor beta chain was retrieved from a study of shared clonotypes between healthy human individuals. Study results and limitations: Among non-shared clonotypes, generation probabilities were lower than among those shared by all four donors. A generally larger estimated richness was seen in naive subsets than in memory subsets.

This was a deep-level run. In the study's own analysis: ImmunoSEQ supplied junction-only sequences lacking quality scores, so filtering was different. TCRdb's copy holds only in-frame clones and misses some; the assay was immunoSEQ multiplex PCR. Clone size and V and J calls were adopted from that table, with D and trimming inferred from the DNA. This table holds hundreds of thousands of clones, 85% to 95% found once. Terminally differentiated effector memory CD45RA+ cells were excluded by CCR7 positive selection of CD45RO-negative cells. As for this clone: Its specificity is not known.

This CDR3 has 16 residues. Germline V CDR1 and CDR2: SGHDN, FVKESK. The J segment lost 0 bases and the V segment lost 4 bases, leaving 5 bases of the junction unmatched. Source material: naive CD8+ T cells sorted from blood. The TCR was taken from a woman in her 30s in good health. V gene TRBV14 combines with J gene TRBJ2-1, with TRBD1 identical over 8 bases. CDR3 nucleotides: TGTGCCAGCAGCCCCTCGACAGGGGACTCCTACAATGAGCAGTTCTTC. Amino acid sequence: CASSPSTGDSYNEQFF.